One sample yielded the 2 T cell receptor beta chains listed below, sequenced in a study of CD4 T cells in relation to SARS-CoV-2 and coronaviruses. Repertoires were generated with immunoSEQ multiplex PCR, while TCRdb's copy carries only in-frame clones and drops some. The profile shows 55,000 to 70,000 clones, about 92% of them singletons. CD4+ T cells from unexposed donors were obtained before the COVID-19 pandemic (2011-2018). Sequenced: naive CD4+ T cells from PBMCs. Subset defined: naive CD4+ T cells isolated by negative enrichment. The receptors shown here come from a human donor in good health.

This chain connects TRBV3-1 (or the pseudogene TRBV3-2) to TRBJ1-2; D remains unclear. Germline V lookup: CDR1 LGHDT, CDR2 YNNKEL (reference sequence). The CDR3 contains 15 residues. The V gene lost 0 bases and the J gene lost 5 bases, with 13 bases spanning the gap. The CDR3 spells CASSQDFASRYGYTF. Written as DNA, the CDR3 is TGTGCCAGCAGCCAAGATTTTGCCAGTCGATATGGCTACACCTTC.

The chain couples TRBV12-3 or TRBV12-4 to TRBJ1-2; the match to TRBD1 covers 9 bases. Germline trimming cut 7 bases from V and 8 bases from J; bases unmatched to any gene: 8. This CDR3 region has 13 residues. For the CDR3, the DNA is TGTGCCAGCACGAACAGGGGGCGTCAGGGCTACACCTTC. It encodes CASTNRGRQGYTF.